A selection of T cell receptor beta chains follows, all from one sample in a study of T cells in Graves' hyperthyroidism and ophthalmopathy. TCRdb fed the multiplex PCR reads into MiXCR, producing one record per CDR3 protein. The repertoire includes some 760,000 distinct CDR3 sequences, 14% of them detected once, and 10% to 13% sits in the top ten. Sequencing was done on a sample of blood. The source is a woman aged 18-35 years with Graves' hyperthyroidism. Each CDR3 is given with its conserved first and last residue. The size entry is marked missing in some rows and otherwise reads once, few, many or a size class.

j_call v_call clone_size cdr3_aa
TRBJ1-4 TRBV18 few CASSPSWDRGEKLFF
TRBJ1-6 TRBV11-2 many CASSPITGRNSPLHF
TRBJ2-1 TRBV19 . CASSILASGRGDEQFF
TRBJ1-6 TRBV6-1 many CASSPYQDSPLHF
TRBJ1-2 TRBV30 many CAWSSGTGLYGYTF
TRBJ2-5 TRBV4-1 few CASSLEAGLGLETQYF
TRBJ2-7 TRBV28 . CASSWDQSASPRERREQYF
TRBJ2-7 TRBV19 . CASSALPGGSPEQYF
TRBJ2-1 TRBV7-2 many CASSNMGTRYNEQFF
TRBJ2-7 TRBV15 . CATSRGGGSYEQYF
TRBJ2-1 TRBV3-1 few CASSQVKIDEQFF
TRBJ1-1 TRBV6-5 many CASSYLGTDTEAFF
TRBJ2-7 TRBV10-3 many CAISDMTGAHYEQYF
TRBJ1-1 TRBV7-9 many CASSARNTEAFF
TRBJ1-1 TRBV7-9 many CASSSRDSEAFF
TRBJ1-1 TRBV7-2 many CASRGVDTEAFF
TRBJ2-7 TRBV19 many CASSRDSAAYEQYF
TRBJ2-1 TRBV27 many CASRETSGAKSYSYNEQFF
TRBJ2-4 TRBV15 many CATSREADFVIQYF
TRBJ2-2 TRBV6-1 many CASSALAANTGELFF
TRBJ2-5 TRBV4-2 many CASSQGVSAQETQYF
TRBJ2-1 TRBV24-1 many CATSDLGTSDNEQFF
TRBJ2-7 TRBV7-2 . CASSLGLGGNYEQYF
TRBJ1-4 TRBV2 . CASSEALVRVATNEKLFF
TRBJ2-3 TRBV10-3 . CAISASGSIDTQYF
TRBJ2-7 TRBV29-1 many CSVAAVYEQYF
TRBJ2-7 TRBV7-2 . CASSLVRQGKSYEQYF
TRBJ2-1 TRBV7-8 . CASSSSGNEAYNEQFF
TRBJ2-1 TRBV2 many CASSFGLAGGEQFF
TRBJ2-5 TRBV7-2 many CASGGQVGQETQYF
TRBJ2-1 TRBV6-1 many CTTGLADYNEQFF
TRBJ2-3 TRBV11-2 many CASSLAGSLDTQYF
TRBJ2-2 TRBV30 few CAYLDRATGELFF